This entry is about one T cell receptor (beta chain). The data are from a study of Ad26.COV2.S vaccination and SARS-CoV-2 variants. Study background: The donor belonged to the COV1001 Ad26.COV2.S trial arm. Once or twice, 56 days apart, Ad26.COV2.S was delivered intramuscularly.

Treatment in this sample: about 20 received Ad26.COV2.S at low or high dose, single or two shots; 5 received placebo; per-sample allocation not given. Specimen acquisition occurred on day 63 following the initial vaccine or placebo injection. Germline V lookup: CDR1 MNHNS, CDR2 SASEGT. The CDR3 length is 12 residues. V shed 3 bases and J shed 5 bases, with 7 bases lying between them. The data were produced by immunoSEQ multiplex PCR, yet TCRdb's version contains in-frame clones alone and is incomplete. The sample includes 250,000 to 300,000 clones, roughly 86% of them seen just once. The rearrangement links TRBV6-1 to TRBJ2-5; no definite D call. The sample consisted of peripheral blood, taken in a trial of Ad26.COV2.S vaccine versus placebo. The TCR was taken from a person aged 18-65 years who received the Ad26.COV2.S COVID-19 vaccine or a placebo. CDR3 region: CASSEGLETQYF. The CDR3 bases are TGTGCCAGCAGTGAGGGATTGGAGACCCAGTACTTC.